These T cell receptor beta chains were read from a single sample in a study of cytomegalovirus exposure and HLA in healthy donors. The protocol was immunoSEQ multiplex PCR, while the TCRdb copy is restricted to in-frame clones and leaves out a portion. The sample consists of 170,000 or so clones, around four fifths of them appearing once. The sample consisted of PBMCs. These receptors all stem from a young woman in good health and CMV-seropositive. Each CDR3 is given with its conserved first and last residue. The D gene is left open where the match is weak. Clone size is stated in some rows and not others, as once, few, many or a class when expanded.

j_gene	d_gene	abundance	len	v_gene	CDR3nt	CDR3aa
TRBJ1-2	TRBD1	.	13	TRBV30	TGTGCCTGGAGGCCGGGACAGGGTTATGGCTACACCTTC	CAWRPGQGYGYTF
TRBJ2-5	TRBD1	.	16	TRBV19	TGTGCCAGTAGTATGGTAGGGGCAGGGGGCCCAGAGACCCAGTACTTC	CASSMVGAGGPETQYF
TRBJ2-7	TRBD1	.	15	TRBV11-1	TGTGCCAGCAGCCCGGACAGGGTCTATTCCTACGAGCAGTACTTC	CASSPDRVYSYEQYF
TRBJ1-3	.	.	13	TRBV28	TGTGCCAGCAAGCGGGACGTTGGAAACACCATATATTTT	CASKRDVGNTIYF
TRBJ2-2	.	.	16	TRBV11-2	TGTGCCAGCAGCTCCCGTGGGGGGGCGGGGACCGGGGAGCTGTTTTTT	CASSSRGGAGTGELFF
TRBJ1-5	.	.	12	TRBV10-3	TGTGCCATCGGCGCAGGGGATCAGCCCCAGCATTTT	CAIGAGDQPQHF
TRBJ2-1	.	.	13	TRBV30	TGTGCCTGGAGTGTCGTCTCGAGAAATGAGCAGTTCTTC	CAWSVVSRNEQFF
TRBJ1-2	TRBD1	few	15	TRBV28	TGTGCCAGCAGTGACCTTACCGGGACAGGGAGAGGCTACACCTTC	CASSDLTGTGRGYTF
TRBJ2-1	.	.	16	TRBV27	TGTGCCAGCAGTCTACAGGGCCCAAAGTACTACAATGAGCAGTTCTTC	CASSLQGPKYYNEQFF
TRBJ1-2	.	.	13	TRBV30	TGTGCCTGGAGTGAGGACACCTACTATGGCTACACCTTC	CAWSEDTYYGYTF
TRBJ1-1	.	once	15	TRBV5-5	TGTGCCAGCAGCCTCGGGTTTGGGAGAAACACTGAAGCTTTCTTT	CASSLGFGRNTEAFF
TRBJ2-3	.	.	16	TRBV11-3	TGTGCCAGCAGCTTAGGATCGACGGCGGGACCAGATACGCAGTATTTT	CASSLGSTAGPDTQYF
TRBJ2-7	TRBD2	few	14	TRBV28	TGTGCCAGCCTAGCGGGGGCCCCTTTAATGGAGCAGTACTTC	CASLAGAPLMEQYF
TRBJ2-2	.	.	17	TRBV5-5	TGTGCCAGCAGCTCGACTAGATTAGGACTAACTACCGGGGAGCTGTTTTTT	CASSSTRLGLTTGELFF
TRBJ1-5	TRBD1	.	13	TRBV10-3	TGTGCCATCAGTCAGGGGGCAGAACAGCCCCAGCATTTT	CAISQGAEQPQHF
TRBJ2-5	.	.	14	TRBV6-6	TGTGCCAGCAGTTACCCGGGGATACAAGAGACCCAGTACTTC	CASSYPGIQETQYF
TRBJ2-7	.	.	16	TRBV6-5	TGTGCCAGCAGTTACTCGGGCAGGGCGAGCTCCTACGAGCAGTACTTC	CASSYSGRASSYEQYF
TRBJ2-2	.	.	14	TRBV12-5	TGTGCTACCCAGGACTTACAGAGCACCGGGGAGCTGTTTTTT	CATQDLQSTGELFF
TRBJ2-7	TRBD2	.	16	TRBV7-2	TGTGCCAGCAGCTTAGGGGCTAGCGGCTCACCCTACGAGCAGTACTTC	CASSLGASGSPYEQYF
TRBJ2-1	.	.	14	TRBV28	TGTGCCAGCAGTTTCCCACGGGACTCCAATGAGCAGTTCTTC	CASSFPRDSNEQFF
TRBJ1-5	TRBD1	.	15	TRBV30	TGTGCCTGGGGACTCGGGACAGGGGGCAATCAGCCCCAGCATTTT	CAWGLGTGGNQPQHF
TRBJ2-1	.	.	15	TRBV28	TGTGCCAGCAGTAGACTTAAGAGCTCCTACAATGAGCAGTTCTTC	CASSRLKSSYNEQFF
TRBJ2-7	TRBD2	.	14	TRBV7-2	TGTGCCAGCAGCCCGGTGCTAGCGGGAAACGAGCAGTACTTC	CASSPVLAGNEQYF
TRBJ2-3	TRBD2	.	16	TRBV11-3	TGTGCCAGCAGCTTAGGGACTAGCGCCAGCACAGATACGCAGTATTTT	CASSLGTSASTDTQYF
TRBJ2-7	.	.	13	TRBV28	TGTGCCAGCAGTTTATCAGGGACCTACGAGCAGTACTTC	CASSLSGTYEQYF
TRBJ2-1	TRBD1	.	16	TRBV6-5	TGTGCCAGCAGTTACTCCGGACAGGGGATATACAATGAGCAGTTCTTC	CASSYSGQGIYNEQFF
TRBJ2-1	.	few	13	TRBV6-5	TGTGCCAGCAGTCTCGTAGGGGCCAATGAGCAGTTCTTC	CASSLVGANEQFF
TRBJ2-1	.	few	17	TRBV7-9	TGTGCCAGCAGCTTAGTCCCAATAGCGGAGGTCTACAATGAGCAGTTCTTC	CASSLVPIAEVYNEQFF
TRBJ1-1	TRBD1	.	12	TRBV7-2	TGTGCCAGCAGCGCCAGGGGGGCTGAAGCTTTCTTT	CASSARGAEAFF
TRBJ1-1	.	.	16	TRBV9	TGTGCCAGCACCGATCTTCAGGGATCACGGAACGGTGAAGCTTTCTTT	CASTDLQGSRNGEAFF
TRBJ2-6	.	.	16	TRBV11-3	TGTGCCAGCAGCTCGCCACCCCGACAGGAGATTGGTGTCCTGACTTTC	CASSSPPRQEIGVLTF
TRBJ2-3	TRBD2	few	15	TRBV4-1	TGCGCCAGCAGCCCACGGGAGGCAGGACAAGATACGCAGTATTTT	CASSPREAGQDTQYF
TRBJ2-3	.	.	14	TRBV5-1	TGCGCCAGCAGCTTGACGGGGGACACAGATACGCAGTATTTT	CASSLTGDTDTQYF
TRBJ2-5	TRBD2	once	15	TRBV25-1	TGTGCCAGCAGTCCTGAAGCGGGAGGAGGAGAGACCCAGTACTTC	CASSPEAGGGETQYF
TRBJ1-5	TRBD1	.	16	TRBV2	TGTGCCAGCAGTGACTTAGACAGGGGGATAAATCAGCCCCAGCATTTT	CASSDLDRGINQPQHF
TRBJ1-5	.	.	16	TRBV27	TGTGCCAGCAGACCATTGGGAGGGGCCGGCAATCAGCCCCAGCATTTT	CASRPLGGAGNQPQHF
TRBJ2-6	.	few	17	TRBV27	TGTGCCAGCAGTCCCGGGACACTTATCTCTGGGGCCAACGTCCTGACTTTC	CASSPGTLISGANVLTF
TRBJ1-2	.	once	12	TRBV11-2	TGTGCCAGCAGCCCTTCGGGGTATGGCTACACCTTC	CASSPSGYGYTF
TRBJ1-2	.	.	11	TRBV6-5	TGTGCCAGCAGTTCCGGTAGGCCGCGGTCCTTC	CASSSGRPRSF
TRBJ1-5	.	.	14	TRBV5-5	TGTGCCAGCACCCAGGGGATTAGCAATCAGCCCCAGCATTTT	CASTQGISNQPQHF
TRBJ2-3	TRBD2	.	15	TRBV11-2	TGTGCCAGCAGCTTAATAGCGGGGACCACAGATACGCAGTATTTT	CASSLIAGTTDTQYF
TRBJ2-5	.	.	14	TRBV27	TGTGCCAGCAGTTTAACAGATAGTCAAGAGACCCAGTACTTC	CASSLTDSQETQYF
TRBJ2-1	TRBD1	.	11	TRBV30	TGTGCCTGGAGTGGCCGGACAGGGCAGTTCTTC	CAWSGRTGQFF
TRBJ2-7	.	.	15	TRBV18	TGTGCCAGCCAAGGGGAGACAGCTCCCGCGGGGGAGCAGTACTTC	CASQGETAPAGEQYF
TRBJ2-5	TRBD2	.	14	TRBV4-3	TGCGCCAGCAGCCAAGGGACTAGCGGAGAGACCCAGTACTTC	CASSQGTSGETQYF
TRBJ1-4	.	once	14	TRBV7-4	TGTGCCAGCAGCTTAGCGGTGACTGCGGATCGGCTGTTTTTT	CASSLAVTADRLFF
TRBJ1-1	TRBD1	.	13	TRBV25-1	TGTGCCAGCCTAGGACAGGGGGACACTGAAGCTTTCTTT	CASLGQGDTEAFF
TRBJ2-5	TRBD2	.	15	TRBV7-2	TGTGCCAGCAGCTTAGCGGGGGGGGTTCAAGAGACCCAGTACTTC	CASSLAGGVQETQYF
TRBJ2-1	.	once	14	TRBV11-3	TGTGCCAGCAGCTTAGCGGGGGTAGGAGGGGCCAAAGTCTTC	CASSLAGVGGAKVF
TRBJ1-1	TRBD1	.	13	TRBV5-4	TGTGCCAGCAGCCACGACAGGGGTGGAGAAGCTTTCTTT	CASSHDRGGEAFF
TRBJ1-2	.	.	14	TRBV2	TGTGCCAGCAGTGAGTCACTAGGGGGATATGGCTACACCTTC	CASSESLGGYGYTF
TRBJ2-5	TRBD2	.	16	TRBV30	TGTGCCTGGAGTCCCAAAACCGGGACTAGTCAAGAGACCCAGTACTTC	CAWSPKTGTSQETQYF
TRBJ2-7	.	once	17	TRBV7-6	TGTGCCAGCAGCTTAGAAACGGCGGGTAGCGGAGGCATGGAGCAGTACTTC	CASSLETAGSGGMEQYF
TRBJ2-1	TRBD2	.	15	TRBV2	TGTGCCAGCAGGGCACTAGCGGGAGGGCCATCTGAGCAGTTCTTC	CASRALAGGPSEQFF
TRBJ1-2	.	once	15	TRBV27	TGTGCCAGCAGTTCACTTCCTGGGGACTACTATGGCTACACCTTC	CASSSLPGDYYGYTF
TRBJ2-7	TRBD1	.	15	TRBV5-1	TGCGCCAGCAGAGCAGACAGGGGTCGAACCTACGAGCAGTACTTC	CASRADRGRTYEQYF
TRBJ2-3	.	.	14	TRBV2	TGTGCCAGGGGCGGACTACTTCCTCGGGATACGCAGTATTTT	CARGGLLPRDTQYF
TRBJ2-2	.	.	13	TRBV2	TGTGCCAGCAGAACCTACGAGGTCGGGGAGCTGTTTTTT	CASRTYEVGELFF
TRBJ2-7	.	.	14	TRBV18	TGTGCCAGCTCACCAATAGACAGAATTTACGAGCAGTACTTC	CASSPIDRIYEQYF
TRBJ1-1	TRBD1	.	13	TRBV7-2	TGTGCCAGCAGCAGTACAGGGGTGACTGAAGCTTTCTTT	CASSSTGVTEAFF